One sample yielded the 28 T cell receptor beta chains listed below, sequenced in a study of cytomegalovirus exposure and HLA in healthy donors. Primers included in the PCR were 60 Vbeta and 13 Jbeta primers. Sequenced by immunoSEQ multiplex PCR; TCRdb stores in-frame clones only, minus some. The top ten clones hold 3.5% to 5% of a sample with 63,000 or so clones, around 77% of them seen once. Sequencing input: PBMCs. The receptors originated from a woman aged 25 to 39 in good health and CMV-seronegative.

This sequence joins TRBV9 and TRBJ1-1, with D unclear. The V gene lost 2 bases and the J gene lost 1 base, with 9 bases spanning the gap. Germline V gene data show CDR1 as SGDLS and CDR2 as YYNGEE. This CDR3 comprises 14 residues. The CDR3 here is CASSVMESNTEAFF. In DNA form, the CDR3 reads TGTGCCAGCAGCGTCATGGAGTCGAACACTGAAGCTTTCTTT.

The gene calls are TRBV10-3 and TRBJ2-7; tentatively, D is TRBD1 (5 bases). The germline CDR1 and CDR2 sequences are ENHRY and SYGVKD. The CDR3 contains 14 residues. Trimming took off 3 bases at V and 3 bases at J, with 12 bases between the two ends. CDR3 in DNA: TGTGCCATCAGTGATAACGGTAGGGGCTACGAGCAGTACTTC. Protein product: CAISDNGRGYEQYF.

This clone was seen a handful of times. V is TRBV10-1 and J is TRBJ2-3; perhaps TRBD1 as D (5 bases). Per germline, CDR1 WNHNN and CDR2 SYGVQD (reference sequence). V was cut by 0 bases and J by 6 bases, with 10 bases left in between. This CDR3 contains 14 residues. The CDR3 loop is CASSESQGADTQYF. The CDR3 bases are TGCGCCAGCAGTGAGTCCCAAGGGGCTGATACGCAGTATTTT.

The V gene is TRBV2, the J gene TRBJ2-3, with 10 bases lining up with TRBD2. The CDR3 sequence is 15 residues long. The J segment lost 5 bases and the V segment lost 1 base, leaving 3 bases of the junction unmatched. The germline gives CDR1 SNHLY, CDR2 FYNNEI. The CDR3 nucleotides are TGTGCCAGCAGTGAAGGACTAGCGGGCCGAGATACGCAGTATTTT. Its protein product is CASSEGLAGRDTQYF.

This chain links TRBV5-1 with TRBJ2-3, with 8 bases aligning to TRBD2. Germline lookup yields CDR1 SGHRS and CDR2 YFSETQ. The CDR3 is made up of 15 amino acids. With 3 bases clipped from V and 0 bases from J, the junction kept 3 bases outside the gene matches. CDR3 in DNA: TGCGCCAGCAGCTCTAGCGGGCCCAGCACAGATACGCAGTATTTT. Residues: CASSSSGPSTDTQYF.

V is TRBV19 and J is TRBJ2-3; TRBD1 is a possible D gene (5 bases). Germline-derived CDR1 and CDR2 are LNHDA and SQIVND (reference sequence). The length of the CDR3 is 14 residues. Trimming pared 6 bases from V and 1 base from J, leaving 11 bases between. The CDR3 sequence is CASRMGHGTDTQYF. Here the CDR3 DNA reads TGTGCCAGTAGGATGGGGCATGGCACAGATACGCAGTATTTT.

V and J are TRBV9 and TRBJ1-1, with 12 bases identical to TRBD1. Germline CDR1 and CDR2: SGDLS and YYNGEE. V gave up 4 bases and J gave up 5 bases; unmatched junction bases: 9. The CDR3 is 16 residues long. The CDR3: CASSPEPGQGATEAFF. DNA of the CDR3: TGTGCCAGCAGCCCCGAACCGGGACAGGGGGCTACTGAAGCTTTCTTT.

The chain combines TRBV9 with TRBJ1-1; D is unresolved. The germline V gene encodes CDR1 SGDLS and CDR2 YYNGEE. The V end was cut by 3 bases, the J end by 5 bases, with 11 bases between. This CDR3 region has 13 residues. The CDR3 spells CASSAGRETEAFF. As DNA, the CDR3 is TGTGCCAGCAGCGCGGGGAGGGAGACTGAAGCTTTCTTT.

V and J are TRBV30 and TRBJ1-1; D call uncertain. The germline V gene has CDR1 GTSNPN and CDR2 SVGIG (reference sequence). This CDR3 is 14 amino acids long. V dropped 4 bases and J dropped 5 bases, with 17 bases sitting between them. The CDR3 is CAWILGGVGTEAFF. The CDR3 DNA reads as TGTGCCTGGATCTTAGGAGGAGTGGGGACTGAAGCTTTCTTT.

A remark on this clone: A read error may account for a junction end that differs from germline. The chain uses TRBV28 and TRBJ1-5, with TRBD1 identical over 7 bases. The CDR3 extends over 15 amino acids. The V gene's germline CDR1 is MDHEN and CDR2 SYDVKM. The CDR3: CATSRQGLSNQPQHF. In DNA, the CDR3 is TGTGCCACCAGTCGACAGGGTCTAAGCAATCAGCCCCAGCATTTT.

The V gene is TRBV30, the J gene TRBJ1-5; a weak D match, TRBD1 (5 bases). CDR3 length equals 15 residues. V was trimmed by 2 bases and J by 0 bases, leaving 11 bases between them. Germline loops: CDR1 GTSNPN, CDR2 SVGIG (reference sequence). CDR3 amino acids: CAWSSMGHSNQPQHF. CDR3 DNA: TGTGCCTGGAGTTCGATGGGGCATAGCAATCAGCCCCAGCATTTT.

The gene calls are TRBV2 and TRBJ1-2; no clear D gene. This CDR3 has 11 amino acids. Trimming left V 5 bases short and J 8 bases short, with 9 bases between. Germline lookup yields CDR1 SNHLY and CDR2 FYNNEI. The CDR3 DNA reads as TGTGCCAGCAGTATCGTAGTAGGCTACACCTTC. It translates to CASSIVVGYTF.

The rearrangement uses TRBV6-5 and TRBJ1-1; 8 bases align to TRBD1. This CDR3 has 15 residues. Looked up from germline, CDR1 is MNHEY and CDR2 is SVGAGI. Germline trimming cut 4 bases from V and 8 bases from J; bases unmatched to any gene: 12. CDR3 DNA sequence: TGTGCCAGCAGTTTGGGGGACAGGCACGTGGAGGAAGCTTTCTTT. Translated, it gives CASSLGDRHVEEAFF.

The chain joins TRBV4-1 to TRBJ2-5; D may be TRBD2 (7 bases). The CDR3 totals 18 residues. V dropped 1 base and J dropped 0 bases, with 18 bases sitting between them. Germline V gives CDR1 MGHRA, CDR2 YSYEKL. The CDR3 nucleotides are TGCGCCAGCAGCCAAGGCTCTGTGATGGGGGGGCACCAAGAGACCCAGTACTTC. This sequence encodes CASSQGSVMGGHQETQYF.

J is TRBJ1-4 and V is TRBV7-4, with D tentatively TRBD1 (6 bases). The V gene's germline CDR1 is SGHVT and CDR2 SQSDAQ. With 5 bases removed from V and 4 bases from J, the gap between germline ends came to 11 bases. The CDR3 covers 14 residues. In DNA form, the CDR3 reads TGTGCCAGCAGCGGTACAGGGTATAATGAAAAACTGTTTTTT. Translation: CASSGTGYNEKLFF.

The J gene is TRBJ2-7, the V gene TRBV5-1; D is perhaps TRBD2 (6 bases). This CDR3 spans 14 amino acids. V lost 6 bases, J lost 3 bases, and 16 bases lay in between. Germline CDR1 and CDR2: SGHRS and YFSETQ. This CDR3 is CASTIGASDYEQYF. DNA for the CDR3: TGCGCCAGCACCATTGGGGCTAGCGACTACGAGCAGTACTTC.

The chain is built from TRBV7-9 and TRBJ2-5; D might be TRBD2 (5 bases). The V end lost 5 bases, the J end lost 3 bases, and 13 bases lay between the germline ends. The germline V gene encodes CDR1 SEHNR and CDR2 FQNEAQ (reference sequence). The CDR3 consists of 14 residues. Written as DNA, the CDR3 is TGTGCCAGCAGCCCAAAGTACGGGAAAGAGACCCAGTACTTC. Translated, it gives CASSPKYGKETQYF.

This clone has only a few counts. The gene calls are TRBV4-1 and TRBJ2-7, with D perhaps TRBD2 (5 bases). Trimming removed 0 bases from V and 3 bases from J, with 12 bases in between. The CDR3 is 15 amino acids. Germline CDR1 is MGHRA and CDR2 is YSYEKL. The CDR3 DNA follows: TGCGCCAGCAGCCAAGACGAGGGCAGCCTCTACGAGCAGTACTTC. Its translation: CASSQDEGSLYEQYF.

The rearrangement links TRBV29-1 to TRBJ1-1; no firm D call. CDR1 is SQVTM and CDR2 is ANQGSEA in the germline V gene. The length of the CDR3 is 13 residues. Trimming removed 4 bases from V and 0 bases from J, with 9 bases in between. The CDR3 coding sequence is TGCAGCGTTGTGGTCAGGCTGAACACTGAAGCTTTCTTT. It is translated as CSVVVRLNTEAFF.

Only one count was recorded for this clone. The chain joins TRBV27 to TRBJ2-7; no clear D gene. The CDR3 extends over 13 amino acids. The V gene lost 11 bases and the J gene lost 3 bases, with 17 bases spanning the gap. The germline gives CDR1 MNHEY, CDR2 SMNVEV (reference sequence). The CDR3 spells CAVGLRHNYEQYF. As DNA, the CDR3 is TGTGCCGTAGGATTAAGACACAACTACGAGCAGTACTTC.

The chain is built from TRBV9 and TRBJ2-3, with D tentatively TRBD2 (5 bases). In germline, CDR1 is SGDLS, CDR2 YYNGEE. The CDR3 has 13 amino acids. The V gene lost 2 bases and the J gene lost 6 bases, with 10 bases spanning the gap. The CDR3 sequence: CASSVSEEDTQYF. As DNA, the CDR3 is TGTGCCAGCAGCGTCTCGGAGGAGGATACGCAGTATTTT.

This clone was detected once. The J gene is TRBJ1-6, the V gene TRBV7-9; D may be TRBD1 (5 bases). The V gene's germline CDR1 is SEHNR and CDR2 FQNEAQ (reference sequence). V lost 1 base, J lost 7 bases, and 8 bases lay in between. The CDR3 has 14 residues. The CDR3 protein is CASSLVQGNSPLHF. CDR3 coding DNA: TGTGCCAGCAGCTTAGTTCAGGGAAATTCACCCCTCCACTTT. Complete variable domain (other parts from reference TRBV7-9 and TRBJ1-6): DTGVSQNPRHKITKRGQNVTFRCDPISEHNRLYWYRQTLGQGPEFLTYFQNEAQLEKSRLLSDRFSAERPKGSFSTLEIQRTEQGDSAMYLCASSLVQGNSPLHFGNGTRLTVT.

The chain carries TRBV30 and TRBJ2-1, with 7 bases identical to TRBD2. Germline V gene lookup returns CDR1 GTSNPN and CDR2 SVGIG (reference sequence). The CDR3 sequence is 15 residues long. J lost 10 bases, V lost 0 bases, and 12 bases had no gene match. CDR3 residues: CAWSVTSVRDGEQFF. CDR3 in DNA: TGTGCCTGGAGTGTAACTAGCGTCCGAGATGGGGAGCAGTTCTTC.

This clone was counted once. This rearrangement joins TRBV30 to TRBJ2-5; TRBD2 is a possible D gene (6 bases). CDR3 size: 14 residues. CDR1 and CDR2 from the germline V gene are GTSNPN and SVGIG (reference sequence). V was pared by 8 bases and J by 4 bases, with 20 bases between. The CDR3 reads CARDSGAGRETQYF. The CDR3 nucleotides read TGTGCCCGCGACTCGGGAGCGGGCCGAGAGACCCAGTACTTC.

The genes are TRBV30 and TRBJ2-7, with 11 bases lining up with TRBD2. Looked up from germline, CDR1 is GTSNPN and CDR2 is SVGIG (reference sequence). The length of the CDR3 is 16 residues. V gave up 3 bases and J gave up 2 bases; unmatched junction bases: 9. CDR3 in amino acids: CAWRLMTSGTAYEQYF. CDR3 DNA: TGTGCCTGGAGACTAATGACTAGCGGGACTGCCTACGAGCAGTACTTC.

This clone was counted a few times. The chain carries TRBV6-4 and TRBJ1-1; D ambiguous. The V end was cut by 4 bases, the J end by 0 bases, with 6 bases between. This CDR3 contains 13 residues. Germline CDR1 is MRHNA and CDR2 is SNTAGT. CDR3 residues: CASSVAMNTEAFF. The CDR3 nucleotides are TGTGCCAGCAGTGTAGCTATGAACACTGAAGCTTTCTTT.

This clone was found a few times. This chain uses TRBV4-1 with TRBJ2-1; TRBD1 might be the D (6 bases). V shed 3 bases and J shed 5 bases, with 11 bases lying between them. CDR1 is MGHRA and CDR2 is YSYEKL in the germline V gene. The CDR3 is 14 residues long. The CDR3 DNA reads TGCGCCAGCAGCCAGAGGACAGCTAACAATGAGCAGTTCTTC. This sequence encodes CASSQRTANNEQFF.

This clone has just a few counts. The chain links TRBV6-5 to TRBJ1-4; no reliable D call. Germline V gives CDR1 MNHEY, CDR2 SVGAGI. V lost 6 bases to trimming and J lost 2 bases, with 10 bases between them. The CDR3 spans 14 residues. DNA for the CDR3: TGTGCCAGCAGCTGGAGTTCCACTAATGAAAAACTGTTTTTT. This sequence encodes CASSWSSTNEKLFF.